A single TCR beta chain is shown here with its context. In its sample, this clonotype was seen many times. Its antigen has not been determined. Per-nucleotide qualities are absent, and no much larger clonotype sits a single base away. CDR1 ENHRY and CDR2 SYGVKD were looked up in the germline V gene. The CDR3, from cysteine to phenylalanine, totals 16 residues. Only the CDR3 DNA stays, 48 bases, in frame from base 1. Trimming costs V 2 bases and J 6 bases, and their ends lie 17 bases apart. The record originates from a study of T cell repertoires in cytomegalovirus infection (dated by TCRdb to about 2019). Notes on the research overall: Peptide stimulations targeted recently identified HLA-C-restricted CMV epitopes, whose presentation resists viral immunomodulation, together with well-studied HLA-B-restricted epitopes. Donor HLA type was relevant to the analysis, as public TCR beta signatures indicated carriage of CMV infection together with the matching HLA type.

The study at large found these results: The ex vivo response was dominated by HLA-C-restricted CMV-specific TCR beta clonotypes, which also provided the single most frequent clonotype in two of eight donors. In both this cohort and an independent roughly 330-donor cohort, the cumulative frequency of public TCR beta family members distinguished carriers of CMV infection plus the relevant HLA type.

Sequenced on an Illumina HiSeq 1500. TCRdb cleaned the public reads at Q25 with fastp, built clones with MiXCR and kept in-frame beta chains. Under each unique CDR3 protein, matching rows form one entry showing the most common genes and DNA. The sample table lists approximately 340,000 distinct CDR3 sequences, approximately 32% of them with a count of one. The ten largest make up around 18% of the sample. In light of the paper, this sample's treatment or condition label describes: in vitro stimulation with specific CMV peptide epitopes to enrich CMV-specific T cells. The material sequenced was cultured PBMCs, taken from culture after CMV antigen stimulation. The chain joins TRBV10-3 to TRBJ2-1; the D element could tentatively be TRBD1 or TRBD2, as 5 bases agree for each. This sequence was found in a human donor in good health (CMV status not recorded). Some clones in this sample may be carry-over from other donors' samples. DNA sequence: TGTGCCATCAGTGAGACCCGGGACCAGCAGGGCAATGAGCAGTTCTTC. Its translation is CAISETRDQQGNEQFF.